This T cell receptor (beta chain) was captured in a study of T-cell reconstitution after alpha-beta-depleted transplantation in children. The TCRbeta library incorporated unique molecular identifiers. From the PCR reads, TCRdb called clonotypes with MiXCR, one entry per CDR3 protein. The sample lists 65,000 to 70,000 distinct CDR3 sequences, 4.9% occurring once. This clonotype has at least ten counts. The material sequenced was PBMCs, mostly from graft donor cells, taken 180 days after TCRalphabeta/CD19-depleted stem cell transplant. The clonotype comes from a boy under two years old who had a stem cell transplant for acute myeloid leukemia, so the T cells may come from the graft donor.

CDR3 DNA sequence: TGCGCCAGCAGCCAAGATGGGGGCGATAATTCACCCCTCCACTTT. Its translation is CASSQDGGDNSPLHF. This sequence joins TRBV4-3 and TRBJ1-6, with D possibly TRBD1 on 6 matching bases. Germline CDR1 and CDR2: LGHNA and YSLEER. The CDR3 is made up of 15 amino acids. Trimming stripped 0 bases from V and 5 bases from J, with 8 bases between.